This T cell receptor beta chain was sequenced during a study of blood T cell repertoires in COVID-19. Turning to the study itself: Nucleic acid was either cDNA or gDNA, and it came from T cells, B-cell-depleted T cells, or PBMCs.

The CDR3 runs to 12 residues. V lost 4 bases and J lost 9, with 7 bases in between. Germline V gives CDR1 LNHDA, CDR2 SQIVND (reference sequence). Method: immunoSEQ multiplex PCR; TCRdb's copy keeps in-frame clones and lacks some. The sample consists of hundreds of thousands of clones, 86% of them appearing once. J is TRBJ1-6 and V is TRBV19; no clear D gene. Sequencing was done on a sample of peripheral blood. The clonotype comes from a woman in her twenties or thirties with active or convalescent COVID-19. The DNA for the CDR3 is TGTGCCAGTAGTAATGGGCCTTCACCCCTCCACTTT. The encoded protein is CASSNGPSPLHF.